This T cell receptor (beta chain) was found in a study of T-cell reconstitution after alpha-beta-depleted transplantation in children. Regarding the study as a whole: One year after transplant, T-cell counts and diversity came mostly from newly produced T cells.

There are a few counts of this clonotype. Its cognate antigen is unknown. Researchers prepared the TCRbeta library using unique molecular identifiers, the study reports. TCRdb ran MiXCR on the PCR reads and lists one entry per CDR3 protein. In the table there are roughly 490,000 distinct CDR3 sequences, roughly 10% of which are singletons. Per germline, CDR1 LGHNT and CDR2 FRNRAP. This CDR3 contains 16 residues. Trimming removed 5 bases at V and 3 bases at J, with 19 bases between. The chain employs TRBV12-5 and TRBJ2-5; D may be TRBD1 or TRBD2 (6 bases each). The sequence came from a female patient aged 2-15 years who had a stem cell transplant for aplastic anemia, so the T cells may come from the graft donor. Material: PBMCs, mostly from graft donor cells, obtained 180 days after TCRalphabeta/CD19-depleted stem cell transplant. CDR3 amino acids: CASGPSLRGQEETQYF. CDR3 bases: TGTGCTAGTGGTCCCAGCTTACGGGGGCAGGAAGAGACCCAGTACTTC.